These T cell receptor beta chains were read from a single sample in a study of neurological immune-mediated disorders. Using its own MiXCR run on the 5' RACE reads, TCRdb lists one record per CDR3 protein. This sample has some 86,000 distinct CDR3 sequences, with just over 2.5% found just once. Input material: PBMCs. The receptors stem from a woman aged 25 to 45 with multiple sclerosis. The CDR3 runs from the conserved cysteine through the conserved F or W. The D gene is left open where the match is weak. Rows give clone size only sometimes, using once, few, many, or a class for an expanded clone.

abundance	j_gene	v_gene	d_gene	CDR3aa	CDR3nt
-	TRBJ2-3	TRBV7-6	-	CASSLRTGVADTQYF	TGTGCCAGCAGCCTAAGGACTGGAGTAGCGGATACGCAGTATTTT
many	TRBJ2-7	TRBV29-1	TRBD1	CSVEVRTGISYEQYF	TGCAGCGTTGAAGTTCGGACAGGGATATCCTACGAGCAGTACTTC
many	TRBJ2-7	TRBV11-1	-	CASSWGLSSYEQYF	TGTGCCAGCAGCTGGGGACTCAGCTCCTACGAGCAGTACTTC
many	TRBJ1-2	TRBV7-9	-	CASSQWGDYGYTF	TGTGCCAGCAGCCAGTGGGGGGACTATGGCTACACCTTC
many	TRBJ2-5	TRBV14	-	CASSPQPQETQYF	TGTGCCAGCAGCCCGCAACCTCAAGAGACCCAGTACTTC
few	TRBJ2-5	TRBV6-2/TRBV6-3	-	CASSLVQENQYF	TGTGCCAGCTCCCTGGTGCAAGAGAACCAGTACTTC
many	TRBJ2-7	TRBV5-6	-	CASSDGQTLYEQYF	TGTGCCAGCAGCGATGGACAGACCCTCTACGAGCAGTACTTC
many	TRBJ2-6	TRBV5-1	-	CASSLEGSGANVLTF	TGCGCCAGCAGCTTGGAAGGCTCTGGGGCCAACGTCCTGACTTTC
many	TRBJ1-2	TRBV20-1	TRBD1	CSARDGLGQGGYGYTF	TGCAGTGCTAGAGATGGGCTCGGACAGGGAGGTTATGGCTACACCTTC
many	TRBJ2-7	TRBV11-2	TRBD2	CASGRELAGGYEQYF	TGTGCCAGCGGACGAGAACTAGCGGGAGGCTACGAGCAGTACTTC
many	TRBJ2-3	TRBV18	TRBD1	CASSPRTGSGADTQYF	TGTGCCAGCTCACCAAGGACAGGGTCCGGGGCAGATACGCAGTATTTT
many	TRBJ2-5	TRBV2	TRBD2	CASRRLAGVETQYF	TGTGCCAGCAGAAGACTAGCGGGAGTGGAGACCCAGTACTTC
many	TRBJ1-6	TRBV12-3/TRBV12-4	-	CATTQGYNSPLHF	TGTGCCACCACGCAGGGGTATAATTCACCCCTCCACTTT
many	TRBJ2-5	TRBV6-2/TRBV6-3	-	CASRVAGTEETQYF	TGTGCCAGCAGAGTCGCCGGGACGGAAGAGACCCAGTACTTC
many	TRBJ2-5	TRBV20-1	TRBD2	CSAGGLAGGETQYF	TGCAGTGCTGGGGGACTAGCGGGAGGGGAGACCCAGTACTTC
many	TRBJ1-2	TRBV5-1	-	CASSLTGKYGYTF	TGCGCCAGCAGCTTAACAGGGAAATATGGCTACACCTTC
many	TRBJ1-3	TRBV5-1	-	CASSLGQSSGNTIYF	TGCGCCAGCAGCTTGGGACAAAGCTCTGGAAACACCATATATTTT
many	TRBJ2-2	TRBV20-1	TRBD1	CSARGTGRTGELFF	TGCAGTGCTAGAGGGACAGGTCGGACCGGGGAGCTGTTTTTT
many	TRBJ1-1	TRBV10-3	-	CAISEDRSEAFF	TGTGCCATATCCGAGGATCGGTCTGAAGCTTTCTTT
many	TRBJ2-1	TRBV20-1	TRBD2	CSARDSAGGPYNEQFF	TGCAGTGCTAGAGATTCGGCGGGAGGGCCTTACAATGAGCAGTTCTTC
many	TRBJ2-3	TRBV5-1	TRBD1	CASRVRVGTDTDTQYF	TGCGCCAGCAGAGTTCGTGTCGGGACAGACACAGATACGCAGTATTTT
many	TRBJ2-5	TRBV6-5	-	CASRTSQGSQETQYF	TGTGCCAGCAGAACTTCCCAGGGCTCGCAAGAGACCCAGTACTTC
many	TRBJ2-7	TRBV7-9	-	CASSLEQGGSYEQYF	TGTGCCAGCAGCTTAGAGCAGGGTGGGAGTTACGAGCAGTACTTC
many	TRBJ2-1	TRBV12-3/TRBV12-4	-	CASSFLELEQFF	TGTGCCAGCAGTTTCCTGGAGCTTGAGCAGTTCTTC
-	TRBJ1-2	TRBV4-2	-	CASSQRAGDPSYGYTF	TGTGCCAGCAGCCAGAGGGCGGGGGACCCAAGTTATGGCTACACCTTC
many	TRBJ2-3	TRBV6-5	TRBD2	CASSKRLAGDTQYF	TGTGCCAGCAGTAAGAGACTAGCGGGAGATACGCAGTATTTT